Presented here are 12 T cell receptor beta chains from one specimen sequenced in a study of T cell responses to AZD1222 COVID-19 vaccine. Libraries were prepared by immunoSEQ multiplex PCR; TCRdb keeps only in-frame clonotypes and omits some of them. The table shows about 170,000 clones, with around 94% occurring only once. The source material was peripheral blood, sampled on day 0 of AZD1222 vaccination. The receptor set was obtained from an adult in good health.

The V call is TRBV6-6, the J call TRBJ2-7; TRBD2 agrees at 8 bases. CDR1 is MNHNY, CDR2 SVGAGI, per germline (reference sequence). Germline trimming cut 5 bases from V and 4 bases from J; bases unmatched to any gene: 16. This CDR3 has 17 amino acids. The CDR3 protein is CASSPLSGRKEEYEQYF. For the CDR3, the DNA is TGTGCCAGCAGTCCATTGAGCGGGAGAAAAGAAGAGTACGAGCAGTACTTC.

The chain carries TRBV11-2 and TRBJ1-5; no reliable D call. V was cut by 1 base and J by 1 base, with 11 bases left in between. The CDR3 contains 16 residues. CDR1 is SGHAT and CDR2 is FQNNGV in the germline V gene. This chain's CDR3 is CASSLVLGRSNQPQHF. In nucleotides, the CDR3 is TGTGCCAGCAGCTTAGTGCTAGGGCGAAGCAATCAGCCCCAGCATTTT.

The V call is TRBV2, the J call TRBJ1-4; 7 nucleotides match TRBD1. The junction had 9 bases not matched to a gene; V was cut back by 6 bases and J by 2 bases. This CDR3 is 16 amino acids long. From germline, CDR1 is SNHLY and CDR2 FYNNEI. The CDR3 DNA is TGTGCCAGCAGCCGCGACAGGGTCGTTACTAATGAAAAACTGTTTTTT. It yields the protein CASSRDRVVTNEKLFF.

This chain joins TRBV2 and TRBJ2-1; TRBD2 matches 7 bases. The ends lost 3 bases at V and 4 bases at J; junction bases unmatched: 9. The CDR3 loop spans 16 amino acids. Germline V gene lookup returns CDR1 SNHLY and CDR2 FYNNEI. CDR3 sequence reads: CASSEGGRRPYNEQFF. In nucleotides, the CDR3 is TGTGCCAGCAGTGAGGGAGGGCGGCGGCCTTACAATGAGCAGTTCTTC. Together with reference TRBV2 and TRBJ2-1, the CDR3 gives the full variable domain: EPEVTQTPSHQVTQMGQEVILRCVPISNHLYFYWYRQILGQKVEFLVSFYNNEISEKSEIFDDQFSVERPDGSNFTLKIRSTKLEDSAMYFCASSEGGRRPYNEQFFGPGTRLTVL.

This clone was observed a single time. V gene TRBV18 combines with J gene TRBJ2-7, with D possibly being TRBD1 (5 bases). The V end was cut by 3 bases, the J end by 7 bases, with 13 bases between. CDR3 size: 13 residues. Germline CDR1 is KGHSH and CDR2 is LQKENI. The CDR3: CASSPSDTREQYF. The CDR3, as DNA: TGTGCCAGCTCACCTTCGGACACTCGGGAGCAGTACTTC.

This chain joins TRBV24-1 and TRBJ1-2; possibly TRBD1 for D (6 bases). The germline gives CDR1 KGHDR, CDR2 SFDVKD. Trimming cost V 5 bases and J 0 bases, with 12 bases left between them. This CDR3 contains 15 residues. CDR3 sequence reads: CATSGTEPANYGYTF. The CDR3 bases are TGTGCCACCAGTGGGACAGAGCCAGCTAACTATGGCTACACCTTC.

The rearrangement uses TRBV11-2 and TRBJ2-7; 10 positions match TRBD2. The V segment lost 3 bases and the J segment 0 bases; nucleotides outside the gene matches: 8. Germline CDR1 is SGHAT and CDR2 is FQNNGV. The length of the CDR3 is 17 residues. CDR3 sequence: CASSLASGSPSSYEQYF. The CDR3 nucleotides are TGTGCCAGCAGCTTGGCTAGCGGGAGTCCTAGCTCCTACGAGCAGTACTTC.

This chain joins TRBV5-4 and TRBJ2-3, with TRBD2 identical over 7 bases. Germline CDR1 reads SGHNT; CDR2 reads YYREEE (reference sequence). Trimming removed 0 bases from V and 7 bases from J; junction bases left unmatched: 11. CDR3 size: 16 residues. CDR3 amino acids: CASSLGGSTPANTQYF. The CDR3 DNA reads TGTGCCAGCAGCTTGGGCGGGAGTACCCCCGCCAATACGCAGTATTTT.

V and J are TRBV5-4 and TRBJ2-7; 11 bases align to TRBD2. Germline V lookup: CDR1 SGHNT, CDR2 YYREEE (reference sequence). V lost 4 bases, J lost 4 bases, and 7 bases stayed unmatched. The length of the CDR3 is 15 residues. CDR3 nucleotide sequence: TGTGCCAGCAGCACCATAGCGGGAGGGCCGTACGAGCAGTACTTC. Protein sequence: CASSTIAGGPYEQYF.

The CDR3 protein is CASSLTGRPYNEQFF. CDR3 DNA sequence: TGCGCCAGCAGCTTGACAGGGAGACCCTACAATGAGCAGTTCTTC. The chain is built from TRBV5-1 and TRBJ2-1, with a possible D match to TRBD1 (6 bases). The CDR3 runs 15 residues. V lost 1 base to trimming and J lost 2 bases, with 10 bases between them. Per the germline V gene, CDR1 is SGHRS and CDR2 is YFSETQ. Based on the CDR3 plus reference TRBV5-1 and TRBJ2-1, the full variable domain is KAGVTQTPRYLIKTRGQQVTLSCSPISGHRSVSWYQQTPGQGLQFLFEYFSETQRNKGNFPGRFSGRQFSNSRSEMNVSTLELGDSALYLCASSLTGRPYNEQFFGPGTRLTVL.

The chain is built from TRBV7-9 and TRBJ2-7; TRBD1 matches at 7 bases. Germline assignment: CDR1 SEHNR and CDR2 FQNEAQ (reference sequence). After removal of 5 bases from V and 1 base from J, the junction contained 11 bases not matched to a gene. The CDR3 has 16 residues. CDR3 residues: CASSDTGTAVSYEQYF. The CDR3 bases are TGTGCCAGCAGCGATACCGGGACAGCGGTTTCCTACGAGCAGTACTTC.

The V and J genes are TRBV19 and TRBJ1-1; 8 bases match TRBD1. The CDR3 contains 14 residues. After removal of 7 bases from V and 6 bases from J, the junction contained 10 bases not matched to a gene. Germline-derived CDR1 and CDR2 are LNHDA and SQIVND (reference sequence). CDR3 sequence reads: CASIRDRGTAEAFF. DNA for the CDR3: TGTGCCAGTATCAGAGACAGGGGAACGGCTGAAGCTTTCTTT.